These 31 T cell receptor beta chains were sequenced from one sample in a study of blood T cell repertoires in COVID-19 (dated by TCRdb to about 2020). Libraries were made using the immunoSEQ multiplex PCR assay. TCRdb re-hosts the immuneACCESS table, in-frame sequences only. Its copies lack some clones; in the studies checked, an unresolved V gene accounts for under half of them, and the cause for the rest is not known. The sample profile shows nearly 80,000 clones; roughly 80% of them were found once. Around a third of the sample lies in the top ten. The material sequenced was peripheral blood. The origin of the receptors is an older woman with acute or convalescent COVID-19.

The V call is TRBV9, the J call TRBJ2-1, with 9 nucleotides matching TRBD2. Germline V gives CDR1 SGDLS, CDR2 YYNGEE. There are 15 residues in the CDR3. Germline trimming cut 0 bases from V and 8 bases from J; bases unmatched to any gene: 6. As DNA, the CDR3 is TGTGCCAGCAGCGTAGCACCTAGCGGGATAGATGAGCAGTTCTTC. Translation: CASSVAPSGIDEQFF.

The rearrangement joins TRBV7-3 to TRBJ2-2; TRBD1 matches 11 bases. Germline trimming cut 3 bases from V and 6 bases from J; bases unmatched to any gene: 18. The CDR3 covers 20 residues. Germline V lookup: CDR1 SGHTA, CDR2 FQGTGA. The CDR3 coding sequence is TGTGCCAGCAGCTTGCGGGGACAGGGGGAAATGTTTCGGTCGGCCGGGGAGCTGTTTTTT. It encodes CASSLRGQGEMFRSAGELFF.

CDR3 sequence: CASSQASGSIWPTFF. The DNA for the CDR3 is TGTGCCAGCAGCCAAGCTAGCGGGAGTATTTGGCCTACGTTCTTC. V usage is TRBV14 and J usage is TRBJ2-1, with TRBD2 identical over 10 bases. Germline V gene sequence: CDR1 SGHDN, CDR2 FVKESK. The J segment lost 15 bases and the V segment lost 1 base, leaving 12 bases of the junction unmatched. The CDR3 is made up of 15 amino acids.

This chain joins TRBV6-1 and TRBJ1-1; 8 positions agree with TRBD1. This CDR3 comprises 14 residues. CDR1 and CDR2 from the germline V gene are MNHNS and SASEGT. J lost 7 bases, V lost 0 bases, and 4 bases had no gene match. The CDR3 loop reads CASSEAFTGGEAFF. The CDR3 nucleotides read TGTGCCAGCAGTGAAGCGTTCACAGGGGGTGAAGCTTTCTTT.

The rearrangement joins TRBV24-1 to TRBJ2-7, with D possibly being TRBD2 (5 bases). CDR1 KGHDR and CDR2 SFDVKD come from the germline V gene. The CDR3 length is 13 residues. Trimming removed 5 bases from V and 5 bases from J, with 12 bases in between. The CDR3 sequence is CATSAAMEDEQYF. In DNA form, the CDR3 reads TGTGCCACCAGTGCGGCAATGGAGGACGAGCAGTACTTC.

The V and J genes are TRBV4-1 and TRBJ2-1, with TRBD2 identical over 10 bases. V shed 0 bases, J shed 6 bases, and the junction held 5 bases outside the gene matches. This CDR3 contains 16 residues. CDR1 and CDR2 (germline): MGHRA, YSYEKL. CDR3 nucleotides: TGCGCCAGCAGCCAAGATCCGGCTAGCGGGAGCAATGAGCAGTTCTTC. Translation gives CASSQDPASGSNEQFF.

This clone appeared a few times. The chain employs TRBV6-6 and TRBJ2-3; D unclear. Trimming cost V 5 bases and J 5 bases, with 14 bases left between them. CDR3 length: 14 amino acids. Per germline, CDR1 MNHNY and CDR2 SVGAGI (reference sequence). The CDR3 DNA sequence: TGTGCCAGCAGTGCCCCCTTAGAATTAGATACGCAGTATTTT. It specifies CASSAPLELDTQYF.

The rearrangement joins TRBV5-1 to TRBJ2-3; 11 nucleotides line up with TRBD2. Germline CDR1 and CDR2: SGHRS and YFSETQ. The trim removed 0 bases at V and 5 bases at J, leaving 2 bases unmatched. CDR3 length: 15 amino acids. The CDR3 loop reads CASSLAGTSGDTQYF. For the CDR3, the DNA is TGCGCCAGCAGCTTGGCCGGGACTAGCGGAGATACGCAGTATTTT.

V is TRBV2 and J is TRBJ2-7, with a tentative D call TRBD2 (5 bases). CDR1 is SNHLY, CDR2 FYNNEI, per germline. The CDR3 consists of 14 residues. Trimming stripped 6 bases from V and 2 bases from J, with 14 bases between. CDR3 nucleotide sequence: TGTGCCAGCAGATCGGGGATTTCGACCTACGAGCAGTACTTC. Amino acids: CASRSGISTYEQYF.

The V call is TRBV29-1, the J call TRBJ2-1; TRBD2 might be the D (6 bases). This CDR3 region has 14 residues. Per the germline V gene, CDR1 is SQVTM and CDR2 is ANQGSEA. V was pared by 0 bases and J by 5 bases, with 11 bases between. The DNA of the CDR3 is TGCAGCGTTGAAGATGGTCGGACTAACAATGAGCAGTTCTTC. Its translation: CSVEDGRTNNEQFF.

This chain joins TRBV28 and TRBJ1-6, with TRBD1 as a possible D gene (5 bases). The CDR3 covers 16 residues. V shed 6 bases and J shed 0 bases, with 12 bases lying between them. Germline CDR1 reads MDHEN; CDR2 reads SYDVKM. CDR3 DNA: TGTGCCAGCAGGGGGGGATGGAGCTCCTATAATTCACCCCTCCACTTT. It translates to CASRGGWSSYNSPLHF.

This chain links TRBV2 with TRBJ1-5; weak D call: TRBD1 (5 bases). The germline V gene has CDR1 SNHLY and CDR2 FYNNEI. V lost 3 bases to trimming and J lost 3 bases, with 6 bases between them. The CDR3 length is 13 residues. The CDR3 DNA sequence: TGTGCCAGCAGTGAGGGGCCCAATCAGCCCCAGCATTTT. This translates into CASSEGPNQPQHF.

The rearrangement links TRBV6-1 to TRBJ1-1; maybe TRBD1 (5 bases). V lost 2 bases and J lost 0, with 13 bases in between. The CDR3 loop spans 16 amino acids. The germline CDR1 and CDR2 sequences are MNHNS and SASEGT. The CDR3 sequence is CASSEQPTGLNTEAFF. DNA of the CDR3: TGTGCCAGCAGTGAACAGCCCACAGGATTGAACACTGAAGCTTTCTTT.

The chain links TRBV18 to TRBJ2-7, with 10 bases matching TRBD2. J gave up 0 bases and V 3 bases, and 2 bases lay outside the gene matches. This CDR3 contains 15 residues. Germline lookup yields CDR1 KGHSH and CDR2 LQKENI. The CDR3 sequence is CASSPSGGSSYEQYF. CDR3 in DNA: TGTGCCAGCTCACCTAGCGGGGGGAGCTCCTACGAGCAGTACTTC.

The V and J genes are TRBV18 and TRBJ2-7, with 12 bases lining up with TRBD1. CDR1 KGHSH and CDR2 LQKENI come from the germline V gene. CDR3 size: 14 residues. V dropped 4 bases and J dropped 7; count of bases not matched to a gene: 5. CDR3 in amino acids: CASSLGQGAWEQYF. The CDR3 nucleotides are TGTGCCAGCTCACTGGGACAGGGGGCGTGGGAGCAGTACTTC.

The rearrangement joins TRBV19 to TRBJ1-1; tentative D call: TRBD1 (6 bases). The V and J ends lost 6 bases and 4 bases respectively, with 15 bases between them. The CDR3 runs 14 residues. CDR1 and CDR2 (germline): LNHDA, SQIVND (reference sequence). The CDR3 loop reads CASRKLSDSTEAFF. Here the CDR3 DNA reads TGTGCCAGTAGGAAGCTATCGGACAGCACTGAAGCTTTCTTT.

The J gene is TRBJ1-2, the V gene TRBV18; D unclear. The CDR3 has 15 amino acids. Germline loops: CDR1 KGHSH, CDR2 LQKENI. V was shortened by 5 bases and J by 5 bases, with 18 bases between the two germline ends. The CDR3 is CASSRPEIIGYGYTF. The CDR3 region has the DNA TGTGCCAGCTCAAGGCCGGAGATAATCGGGTATGGCTACACCTTC.

V gene TRBV3-1 (or the pseudogene TRBV3-2) combines with J gene TRBJ1-1; a possible D gene is TRBD1 (6 bases). V lost 0 bases and J lost 6, with 14 bases in between. This CDR3 has 15 residues. The germline CDR1 and CDR2 sequences are LGHDT and YNNKEL (reference sequence). CDR3 coding DNA: TGTGCCAGCAGCCAAGATGCGACGGGGGGCGCTGAAGCTTTCTTT. Translation gives CASSQDATGGAEAFF.

V is TRBV28 and J is TRBJ1-4; 9 bases map to TRBD1. Germline V gene data show CDR1 as MDHEN and CDR2 as SYDVKM. CDR3 length: 16 amino acids. The ends lost 4 bases at V and 7 bases at J; junction bases unmatched: 10. The CDR3 nucleotides are TGTGCCAGCAGTTCAACAGGGGGCGGGGGATCTGAAAAACTGTTTTTT. It yields the protein CASSSTGGGGSEKLFF.

The chain employs TRBV19 and TRBJ1-3; TRBD1 agrees at 12 bases. The CDR3 contains 18 residues. CDR1 LNHDA and CDR2 SQIVND come from the germline V gene (reference sequence). The V gene end was trimmed by 5 bases and the J gene end by 3 bases; junction bases not matched to a gene: 11. CDR3 residues: CASSPSGTGGRNGNTIYF. The CDR3 coding sequence is TGTGCCAGTAGTCCCTCCGGGACAGGGGGCAGAAATGGAAACACCATATATTTT.

The chain has TRBV29-1 and TRBJ2-7, with D possibly being TRBD1 (5 bases). V dropped 6 bases and J dropped 2 bases, with 11 bases sitting between them. CDR1 is SQVTM and CDR2 is ANQGSEA in the germline V gene. This CDR3 is 12 amino acids long. CDR3 in amino acids: CSVQDSTYEQYF. In DNA form, the CDR3 reads TGCAGCGTACAAGACAGTACCTACGAGCAGTACTTC.

The genes are TRBV28 and TRBJ2-7, with 7 positions matching TRBD1. The CDR3 consists of 13 residues. Germline V gene sequence: CDR1 MDHEN, CDR2 SYDVKM. With V trimmed by 2 bases and J by 3 bases, 1 base remained unmatched. The CDR3 protein is CASSLTGDYEQYF. For the CDR3, the DNA is TGTGCCAGCAGTTTAACAGGGGACTACGAGCAGTACTTC.

This clone was recorded at least ten times. The chain recombines TRBV9 with TRBJ1-5, with D hard to call. V lost 2 bases and J 7 bases, leaving 10 bases between the germline ends. This CDR3 spans 13 amino acids. Germline V gene data show CDR1 as SGDLS and CDR2 as YYNGEE. The CDR3 sequence: CASSVDVSQPQHF. CDR3 DNA sequence: TGTGCCAGCAGCGTCGACGTTAGCCAGCCCCAGCATTTT.

A single count supports this clone. The V and J genes are TRBV19 and TRBJ2-7, with 7 bases matching TRBD2. Germline CDR1 reads LNHDA; CDR2 reads SQIVND (reference sequence). The CDR3 loop spans 14 amino acids. V was pared by 3 bases and J by 0 bases, with 2 bases of the junction left unmatched. In DNA form, the CDR3 reads TGTGCCAGTAGTATGGGGGGGAGCTCCTACGAGCAGTACTTC. It specifies CASSMGGSSYEQYF.

The V and J genes are TRBV18 and TRBJ2-2; weak D call: TRBD1 (6 bases). V lost 3 bases to trimming and J lost 5 bases, with 13 bases between them. CDR1 and CDR2 (germline): KGHSH, LQKENI. The CDR3 consists of 15 residues. The CDR3 DNA follows: TGTGCCAGCTCACCTACAGGGTGGCGGACCGGGGAGCTGTTTTTT. It encodes CASSPTGWRTGELFF.

The rearrangement joins TRBV11-2 to TRBJ1-4; 9 positions match TRBD1. This CDR3 has 15 amino acids. The V and J ends lost 5 bases and 6 bases, in that order; junction bases with no gene match: 7. CDR1 and CDR2 (germline): SGHAT, FQNNGV. In DNA form, the CDR3 reads TGTGCCAGCAGCACTCGGACAGGGGTTGATGAAAAACTGTTTTTT. It yields the protein CASSTRTGVDEKLFF.

This clone occurred once. The chain employs TRBV18 and TRBJ2-6; 9 bases align to TRBD1. There are 19 residues in the CDR3. Germline V gene lookup returns CDR1 KGHSH and CDR2 LQKENI. The ends lost 4 bases at V and 2 bases at J; junction bases unmatched: 12. CDR3 residues: CASSQSQNRQGAGANVLTF. The DNA of the CDR3 is TGTGCCAGCTCACAATCCCAGAACAGACAGGGGGCTGGGGCCAACGTCCTGACTTTC.

The chain recombines TRBV18 with TRBJ2-7; 14 bases are a match to TRBD2. The CDR3 runs 16 residues. The J segment lost 5 bases and the V segment lost 3 bases, leaving 6 bases of the junction unmatched. Germline CDR1 reads KGHSH; CDR2 reads LQKENI. DNA for the CDR3: TGTGCCAGCTCACCGAGGGGACTAGCGGGAGACCACGAGCAGTACTTC. Translation: CASSPRGLAGDHEQYF.

This clone showed up just once. The V call is TRBV9, the J call TRBJ1-5, with D hard to call. Germline CDR1 is SGDLS and CDR2 is YYNGEE. V lost 0 bases and J lost 4, with 8 bases in between. The CDR3 totals 14 residues. The DNA of the CDR3 is TGTGCCAGCAGCGTAGGGTCAGAAAATCAGCCCCAGCATTTT. It is translated as CASSVGSENQPQHF.

The J gene is TRBJ2-2, the V gene TRBV9, with 12 bases lining up with TRBD2. Germline V gives CDR1 SGDLS, CDR2 YYNGEE. CDR3 length: 18 residues. V lost 1 base, J lost 8 bases, and 12 bases stayed unmatched. The chain's CDR3 is CASSVLAGGPNGRGELFF. The CDR3 DNA reads TGTGCCAGCAGCGTACTAGCGGGAGGGCCCAACGGAAGAGGGGAGCTGTTTTTT. The variable domain in full, with the rest retrieved from reference TRBV9 and TRBJ2-2, is DSGVTQTPKHLITATGQRVTLRCSPRSGDLSVYWYQQSLDQGLQFLIQYYNGEERAKGNILERFSAQQFPDLHSELNLSSLELGDSALYFCASSVLAGGPNGRGELFFGEGSRLTVL.

The V gene is TRBV6-5, the J gene TRBJ2-1; 9 nucleotides line up with TRBD1. Germline V gene lookup returns CDR1 MNHEY and CDR2 SVGAGI. The CDR3 is 15 amino acids. J gave up 1 base and V 5 bases, and 3 bases lay outside the gene matches. For the CDR3, the DNA is TGTGCCAGCAGTAGGGGACAGGGTTCCTACAATGAGCAGTTCTTC. This encodes CASSRGQGSYNEQFF.